This T cell receptor (beta chain) was retrieved from a study of cytomegalovirus exposure and HLA in healthy donors. The sample holds one count of this clone. This CDR3 comprises 13 residues. CDR1 LNHDA and CDR2 SQIVND come from the germline V gene (reference sequence). V was clipped by 9 bases and J by 8 bases; unmatched bases: 6. The PCR had 60 Vbeta and 13 Jbeta primers. Repertoires were generated with immunoSEQ multiplex PCR, while TCRdb's copy carries only in-frame clones and drops some. The sample includes about 98,000 clones, 70% to 80% of them seen just once. V usage is TRBV19 and J usage is TRBJ2-2; TRBD1 agrees at 10 bases. The sequenced sample was PBMCs. The receptor was derived from a man aged 18 to 30 in good health and CMV-seropositive. The CDR3 protein is CASQTGGIGELFF. The CDR3 DNA reads TGTGCCAGCCAGACAGGGGGCATTGGGGAGCTGTTTTTT.